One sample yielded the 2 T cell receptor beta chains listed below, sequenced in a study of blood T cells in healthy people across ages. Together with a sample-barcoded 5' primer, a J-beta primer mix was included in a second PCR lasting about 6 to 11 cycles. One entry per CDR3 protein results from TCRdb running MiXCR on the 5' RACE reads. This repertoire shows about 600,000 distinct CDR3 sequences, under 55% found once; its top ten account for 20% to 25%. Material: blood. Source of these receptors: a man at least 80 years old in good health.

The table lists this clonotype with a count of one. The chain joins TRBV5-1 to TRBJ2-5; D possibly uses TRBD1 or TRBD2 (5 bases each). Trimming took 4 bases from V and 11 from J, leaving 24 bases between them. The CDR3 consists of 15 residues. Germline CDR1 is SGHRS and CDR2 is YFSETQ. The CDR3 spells CASSGGSSTYNEQYF. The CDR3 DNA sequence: TGCGCCAGCAGCGGGGGTAGTTCCACCTACAATGAGCAGTACTTC.

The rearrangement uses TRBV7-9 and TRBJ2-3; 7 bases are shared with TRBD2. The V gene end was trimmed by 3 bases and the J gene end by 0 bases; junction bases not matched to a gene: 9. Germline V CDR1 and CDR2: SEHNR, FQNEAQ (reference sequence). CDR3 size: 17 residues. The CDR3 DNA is TGTGCCAGCAGCTTTGCGGGGGAGCCCTTTAGCACAGATACGCAGTATTTT. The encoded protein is CASSFAGEPFSTDTQYF.